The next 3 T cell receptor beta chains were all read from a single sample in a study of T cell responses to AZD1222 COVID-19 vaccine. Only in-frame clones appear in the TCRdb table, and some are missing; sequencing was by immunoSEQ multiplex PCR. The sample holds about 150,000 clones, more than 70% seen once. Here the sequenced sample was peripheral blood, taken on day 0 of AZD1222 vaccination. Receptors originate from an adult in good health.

CDR3 sequence (DNA): TGTGCCAGCAGCCCTTCCGGAGAAGAAGCTTTCTTT. Translating it yields CASSPSGEEAFF. The rearrangement joins TRBV7-8 to TRBJ1-1; no reliable D call. The CDR3 is 12 residues long. Per germline, CDR1 SGHVS and CDR2 FQNEAQ. The V end was cut by 5 bases, the J end by 8 bases, with 12 bases between.

The CDR3 nucleotides read TGTGCCAGTAGTATGTTGTTGGACAGGCCCCAGCATTTT. This codes for CASSMLLDRPQHF. The rearrangement uses TRBV19 and TRBJ1-5; D may be TRBD1 (6 bases). Germline values: CDR1 LNHDA, CDR2 SQIVND (reference sequence). The CDR3 contains 13 residues. V shed 3 bases and J shed 9 bases, with 12 bases lying between them.

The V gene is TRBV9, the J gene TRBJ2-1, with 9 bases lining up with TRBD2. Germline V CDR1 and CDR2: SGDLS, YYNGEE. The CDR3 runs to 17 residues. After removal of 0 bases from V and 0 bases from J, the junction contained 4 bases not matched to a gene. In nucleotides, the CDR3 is TGTGCCAGCAGCGTAGATAGCGGGGGTAGCTCCTACAATGAGCAGTTCTTC. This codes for CASSVDSGGSSYNEQFF.